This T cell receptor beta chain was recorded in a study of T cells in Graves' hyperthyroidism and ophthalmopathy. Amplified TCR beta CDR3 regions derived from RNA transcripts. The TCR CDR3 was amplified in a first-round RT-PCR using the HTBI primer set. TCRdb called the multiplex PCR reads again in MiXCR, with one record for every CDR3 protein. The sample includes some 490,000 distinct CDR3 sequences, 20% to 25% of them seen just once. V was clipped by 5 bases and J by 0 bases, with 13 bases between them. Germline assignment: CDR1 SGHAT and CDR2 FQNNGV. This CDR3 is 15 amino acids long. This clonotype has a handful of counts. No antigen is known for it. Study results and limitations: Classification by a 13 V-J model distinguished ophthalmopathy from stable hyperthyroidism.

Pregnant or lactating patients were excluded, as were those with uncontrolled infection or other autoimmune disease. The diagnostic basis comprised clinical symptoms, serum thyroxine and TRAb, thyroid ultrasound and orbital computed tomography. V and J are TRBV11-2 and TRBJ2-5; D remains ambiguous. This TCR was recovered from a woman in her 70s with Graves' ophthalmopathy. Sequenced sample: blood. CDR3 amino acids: CASSPHWVDQETQYF. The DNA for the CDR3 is TGTGCCAGCAGCCCCCATTGGGTGGACCAAGAGACCCAGTACTTC.